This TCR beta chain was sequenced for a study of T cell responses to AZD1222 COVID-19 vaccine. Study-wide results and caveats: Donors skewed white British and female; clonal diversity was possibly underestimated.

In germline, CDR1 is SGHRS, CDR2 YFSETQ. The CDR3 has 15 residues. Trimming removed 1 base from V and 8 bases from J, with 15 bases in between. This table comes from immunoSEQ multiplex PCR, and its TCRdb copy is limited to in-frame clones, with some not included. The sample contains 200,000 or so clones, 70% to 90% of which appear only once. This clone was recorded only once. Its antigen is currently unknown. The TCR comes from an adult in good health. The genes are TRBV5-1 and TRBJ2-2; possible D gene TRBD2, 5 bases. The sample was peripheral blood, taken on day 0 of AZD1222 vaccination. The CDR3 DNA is TGCGCCAGCAGCTTGAGTCTAGCCATGGAGGGGGAGCTGTTTTTT. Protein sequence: CASSLSLAMEGELFF.